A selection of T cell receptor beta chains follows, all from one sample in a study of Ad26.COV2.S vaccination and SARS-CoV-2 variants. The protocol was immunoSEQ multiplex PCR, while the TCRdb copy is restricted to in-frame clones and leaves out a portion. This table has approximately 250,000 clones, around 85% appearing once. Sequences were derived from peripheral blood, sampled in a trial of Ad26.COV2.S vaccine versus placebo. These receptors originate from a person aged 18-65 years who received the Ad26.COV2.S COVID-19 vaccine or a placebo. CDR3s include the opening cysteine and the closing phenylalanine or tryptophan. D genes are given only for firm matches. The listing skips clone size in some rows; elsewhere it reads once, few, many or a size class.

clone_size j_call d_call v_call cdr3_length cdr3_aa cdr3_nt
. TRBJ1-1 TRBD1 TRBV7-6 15 CASSSGTGKNTEAFF TGTGCCAGCAGCTCCGGGACAGGGAAGAACACTGAAGCTTTCTTT
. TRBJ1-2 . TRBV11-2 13 CASSLGLFYGYTF TGTGCCAGCAGCTTAGGACTGTTCTATGGCTACACCTTC
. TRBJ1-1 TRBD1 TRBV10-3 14 CAIRGDRENTEAFF TGTGCCATCAGAGGGGACAGGGAGAACACTGAAGCTTTCTTT
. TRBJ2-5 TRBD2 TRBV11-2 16 CASSLTSGRNQETQYF TGTGCCAGCAGCCTTACTAGCGGGAGGAACCAAGAGACCCAGTACTTC
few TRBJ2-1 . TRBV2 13 CASRPTGFNEQFF TGTGCCAGCAGGCCCACAGGGTTCAATGAGCAGTTCTTC
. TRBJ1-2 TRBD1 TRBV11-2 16 CASSVAGGQGTHGYTF TGTGCCAGCAGCGTTGCGGGGGGACAGGGTACCCATGGCTACACCTTC
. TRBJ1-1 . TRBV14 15 CASSPSNVRSTEAFF TGTGCCAGCAGCCCCTCGAACGTTCGGAGCACTGAAGCTTTCTTT
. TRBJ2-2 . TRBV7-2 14 CASSLVVGTGELFF TGTGCCAGCAGCTTAGTGGTGGGCACCGGGGAGCTGTTTTTT
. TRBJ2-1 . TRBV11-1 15 CASSLAGETGNEQFF TGTGCCAGCAGCTTAGCAGGGGAAACAGGCAATGAGCAGTTCTTC
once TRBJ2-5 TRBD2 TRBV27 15 CASSRTSGGRETQYF TGTGCCAGCAGCCGGACTAGCGGGGGTCGGGAGACCCAGTACTTC
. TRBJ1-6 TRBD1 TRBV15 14 CATSRDRNQGALHF TGTGCCACCAGCAGAGATCGGAACCAGGGGGCCCTCCACTTT
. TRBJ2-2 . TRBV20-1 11 CSAQSWGELFF TGCAGTGCGCAGTCTTGGGGGGAGCTGTTTTTT
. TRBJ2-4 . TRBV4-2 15 CASSQEQGFKNIQYF TGTGCCAGCAGCCAAGAGCAGGGTTTCAAAAACATTCAGTACTTC
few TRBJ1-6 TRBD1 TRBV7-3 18 CASSLLPVRDSINSPLHF TGTGCCAGCAGCTTACTGCCGGTGCGGGACAGCATCAATTCACCCCTCCACTTT
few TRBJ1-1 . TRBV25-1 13 CASSDAGFTEAFF TGTGCCAGCAGTGACGCGGGTTTCACTGAAGCTTTCTTT
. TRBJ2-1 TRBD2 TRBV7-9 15 CASSLTSGGLYEQFF TGTGCCAGCAGTTTGACTAGCGGGGGGCTCTATGAGCAGTTCTTC
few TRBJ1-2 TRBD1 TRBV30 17 CAWSTSLLRQGNYGYTF TGTGCCTGGAGTACTTCGCTCTTACGACAGGGGAACTATGGCTACACCTTC
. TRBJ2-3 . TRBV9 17 CASSVRIREKGADTQYF TGTGCCAGCAGCGTAAGGATCCGGGAGAAAGGAGCAGATACGCAGTATTTT
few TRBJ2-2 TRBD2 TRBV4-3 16 CASSLGTSGNTGELFF TGCGCCAGCAGCCTAGGGACTAGCGGGAACACCGGGGAGCTGTTTTTT
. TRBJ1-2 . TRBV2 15 CASSEDPQGTDGYTF TGTGCCAGCAGTGAAGACCCACAGGGAACGGATGGCTACACCTTC
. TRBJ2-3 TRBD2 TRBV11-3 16 CASSPGLAGSTDTQYF TGTGCCAGCAGCCCAGGACTAGCGGGAAGCACAGATACGCAGTATTTT
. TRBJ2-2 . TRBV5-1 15 CASSLAGRRTGELFF TGCGCCAGCAGCTTGGCGGGGCGGAGGACCGGGGAGCTGTTTTTT
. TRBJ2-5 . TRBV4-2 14 CASSPTQRGETQYF TGTGCCAGCAGCCCTACCCAGAGGGGGGAGACCCAGTACTTC
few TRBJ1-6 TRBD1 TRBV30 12 CAWRTGVSPLHF TGTGCCTGGAGGACAGGGGTTTCACCCCTCCACTTT
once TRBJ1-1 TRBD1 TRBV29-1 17 CSVERSGTGGVNTEAFF TGCAGCGTTGAAAGGTCCGGGACAGGGGGCGTGAACACTGAAGCTTTCTTT
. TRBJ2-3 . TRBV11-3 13 CASSGIGTDTQYF TGTGCCAGCAGCGGTATCGGGACAGATACGCAGTATTTT
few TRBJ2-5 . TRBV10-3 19 CAISESEATLQIQQETQYF TGTGCCATCAGTGAGTCGGAGGCTACTCTTCAAATTCAACAAGAGACCCAGTACTTC
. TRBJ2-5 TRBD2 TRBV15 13 CATSRSGTETQYF TGTGCCACCAGCAGAAGCGGGACGGAGACCCAGTACTTC
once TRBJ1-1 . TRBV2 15 CASSGFRGGGTEAFF TGTGCCAGCAGTGGGTTTAGGGGTGGCGGGACTGAAGCTTTCTTT
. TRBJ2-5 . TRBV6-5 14 CASSYDSLQETQYF TGTGCCAGCAGTTACGACAGCCTTCAAGAGACCCAGTACTTC
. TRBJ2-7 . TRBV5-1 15 CASSLRGQGSYEQYF TGCGCCAGCAGCCTCCGTGGCCAGGGCTCCTACGAGCAGTACTTC
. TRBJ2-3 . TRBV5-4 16 CASSPRGSPNTDTQYF TGTGCCAGCAGCCCCCGGGGAAGCCCAAACACAGATACGCAGTATTTT
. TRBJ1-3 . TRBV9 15 CASSVGGMVGNTIYF TGTGCCAGCAGCGTAGGCGGGATGGTGGGAAACACCATATATTTT
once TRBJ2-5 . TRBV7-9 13 CASSPKSQETQYF TGTGCCAGCAGCCCTAAGTCCCAAGAGACCCAGTACTTC
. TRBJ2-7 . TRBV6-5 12 CAAGPLRVEQYF TGTGCCGCGGGGCCGCTCAGGGTCGAGCAGTACTTC
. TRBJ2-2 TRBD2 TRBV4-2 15 CASLSGDSNTGELFF TGTGCCAGCCTTAGCGGGGATTCGAACACCGGGGAGCTGTTTTTT
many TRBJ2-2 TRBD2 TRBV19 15 CASTPPAGHTGELFF TGTGCCAGTACCCCGCCAGCGGGACACACCGGGGAGCTGTTTTTT
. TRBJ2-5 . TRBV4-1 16 CASSQGHGAVQETQYF TGCGCCAGCAGCCAAGGCCACGGAGCGGTCCAAGAGACCCAGTACTTC
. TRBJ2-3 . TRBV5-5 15 CASSLAGPLKDTQYF TGTGCCAGCAGCTTGGCCGGGCCCCTCAAGGATACGCAGTATTTT
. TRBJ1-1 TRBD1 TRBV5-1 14 CASSLKGQGEEAFF TGCGCCAGCAGCTTGAAAGGACAGGGAGAAGAAGCTTTCTTT
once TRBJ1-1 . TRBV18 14 CASSPRMDNTEAFF TGTGCCAGCTCACCACGAATGGACAACACTGAAGCTTTCTTT
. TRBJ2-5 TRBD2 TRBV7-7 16 CASSLIAGGYQETQYF TGTGCCAGCAGCTTAATCGCGGGAGGGTATCAAGAGACCCAGTACTTC
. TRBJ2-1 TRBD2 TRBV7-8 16 CASSSAGTSGVWEQFF TGTGCCAGCAGCTCAGCCGGGACTAGCGGGGTGTGGGAGCAGTTCTTC
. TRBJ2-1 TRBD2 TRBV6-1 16 CASSAPPSGGASEQFF TGTGCCAGCAGTGCCCCGCCGAGCGGGGGGGCAAGTGAGCAGTTCTTC
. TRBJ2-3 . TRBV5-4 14 CASRNSLPTDTQYF TGTGCCAGCAGGAATAGTCTCCCCACAGATACGCAGTATTTT
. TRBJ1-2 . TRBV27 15 CASSLGVNSVYGYTF TGTGCCAGCAGTTTAGGGGTCAACTCGGTATATGGCTACACCTTC
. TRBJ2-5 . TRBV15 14 CATSRGGTQETQYF TGTGCCACCAGCAGAGGAGGGACCCAAGAGACCCAGTACTTC
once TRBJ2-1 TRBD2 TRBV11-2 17 CASSLSLAGGGYNEQFF TGTGCCAGCAGCTTAAGTCTAGCGGGAGGGGGTTACAATGAGCAGTTCTTC
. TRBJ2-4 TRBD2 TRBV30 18 CAWSSPLAGGPAKNIQYF TGTGCCTGGAGTTCACCTCTAGCGGGAGGGCCAGCCAAAAACATTCAGTACTTC
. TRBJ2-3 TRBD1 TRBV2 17 CASIPLVGQGLTDTQYF TGTGCCAGCATCCCCTTGGTGGGACAGGGTCTAACAGATACGCAGTATTTT
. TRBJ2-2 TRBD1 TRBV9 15 CASSPWTGNAGELFF TGTGCCAGCAGCCCCTGGACAGGGAATGCCGGGGAGCTGTTTTTT
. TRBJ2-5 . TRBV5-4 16 CASSLGSTRYQETQYF TGTGCCAGCAGCTTGGGGTCGACAAGGTACCAAGAGACCCAGTACTTC
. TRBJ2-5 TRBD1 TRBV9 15 CASSLDGTAQETQYF TGTGCCAGCAGCCTAGACGGGACAGCCCAAGAGACCCAGTACTTC
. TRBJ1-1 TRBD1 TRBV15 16 CATSRGQGRANTEAFF TGTGCCACCAGCAGGGGACAGGGACGGGCGAACACTGAAGCTTTCTTT